Listed below are T cell receptor beta chains from one sample, sequenced in a study of human T cells and chemical hapten exposure. TCRdb itself ran the RACE reads through MiXCR, one entry per CDR3 protein. The table records about 35,000 distinct CDR3 sequences, more than 6% of them present only once. The sequencing used whole blood, collected in connection with sensitization to the hapten diphenylcyclopropenone (DPC). The receptor set was obtained from a woman in her thirties with alopecia areata. Some clones in this sample may be carry-over from other donors' samples. CDR3s include the opening cysteine and the closing phenylalanine or tryptophan. The order of the fields is V gene, clone size, J gene, D gene, CDR3 DNA, CDR3 protein. D genes are given only for firm matches. Size tells how often a clone was seen (once, few, many) or the class of an expanded clone, and some rows leave it out.

TRBV6-2/TRBV6-3,many,TRBJ2-7,NA,TGTGCCAGCAGTTACACGGATTCCTACGAGCAGTACTTC,CASSYTDSYEQYF
TRBV20-1,many,TRBJ2-3,NA,TGCAGTGCTAGAGATGTTGAGGGTAGGCCAGATACGCAGTATTTT,CSARDVEGRPDTQYF
TRBV20-1,NA,TRBJ2-7,NA,TGCAGTGCTCCCGTCCTTAATTACGAGCAGTACTTC,CSAPVLNYEQYF
TRBV12-3/TRBV12-4,many,TRBJ2-7,NA,TGTGCCAGCAGCCGGGCAGGGCAGACCTACGAGCAGTACTTC,CASSRAGQTYEQYF
TRBV5-5,few,TRBJ2-3,TRBD2,TGTGCCAGCAGACCACGTGCGGGGGACTTAAGCACAGATACGCAGTATTTT,CASRPRAGDLSTDTQYF
TRBV4-1,few,TRBJ2-2,TRBD2,TGCGCCAGCAGCCCGTCGACTAGCGGGGGTGTCGGGGCCGGGGAGCTGTTTTTT,CASSPSTSGGVGAGELFF
TRBV20-1,many,TRBJ2-7,TRBD2,TGCAGTGCTAGTGCGGGGGGCACGGCGTCCTACGAGCAGTACTTC,CSASAGGTASYEQYF
TRBV12-3/TRBV12-4,NA,TRBJ1-5,NA,TGTGCCAGCAGCCCGGGGGGTCTTAGCAATCAGCCCCAGCATTTT,CASSPGGLSNQPQHF
TRBV12-3/TRBV12-4,many,TRBJ2-6,TRBD1,TGTGCCAGCAGCCAGAGGGACAGGGTCCACTCTGGGGCCAACGTCCTGACTTTC,CASSQRDRVHSGANVLTF
TRBV3-1,many,TRBJ2-3,NA,TGTGCCAGCACCCAAGGGGGAAGCACAGATACGCAGTATTTT,CASTQGGSTDTQYF
TRBV4-1,NA,TRBJ2-5,TRBD2,TGCGCCAGCAGCCAGTTCGGGACTAGCGTTAAAGAGACCCAGTACTTC,CASSQFGTSVKETQYF
TRBV29-1,few,TRBJ2-1,NA,TGCAGCGCCGCGACGAGGGAGCAGTTCTTC,CSAATREQFF
TRBV6-6,few,TRBJ2-1,TRBD2,TGTGCCACCGAACGGTTCTCCGCGGGGGGGACGAGCTCCTACAATGAGCAGTTCTTC,CATERFSAGGTSSYNEQFF
TRBV29-1,few,TRBJ1-1,TRBD1,TGCAGCGGGGCCGGGACAGGGGACCCGAACACTGAAGCTTTCTTT,CSGAGTGDPNTEAFF
TRBV24-1,many,TRBJ2-3,TRBD2,TGTGCCACCAGTGACCAACTAGCGACAGATACGCAGTATTTT,CATSDQLATDTQYF
TRBV5-4,few,TRBJ2-7,NA,TGTGCCAGCAGCTTGGGGGACTACGAGCAGTACTTC,CASSLGDYEQYF
TRBV12-3/TRBV12-4,many,TRBJ1-2,NA,TGTGCCAGCACCAGGGACGGAGGCTGGGACTATGGCTACACCTTC,CASTRDGGWDYGYTF
TRBV6-5,NA,TRBJ2-3,NA,TGTGCCAGCAGATCCTCCCTAGCGCGAGTCACAGATACGCAGTATTTT,CASRSSLARVTDTQYF
TRBV12-3/TRBV12-4,many,TRBJ2-3,NA,TGTGCCAGCAGTTTAACAGGGGACTCGACAGATACGCAGTATTTT,CASSLTGDSTDTQYF
TRBV7-3,few,TRBJ2-2,NA,TGTGCCAGCAGCCTCGAACAGGGAGGAACCGGGGAGCTGTTTTTT,CASSLEQGGTGELFF
TRBV29-1,few,TRBJ1-2,NA,TGCAGCGACTTTTCGCCCGGGCCAGCTAACTATGGCTACACCTTC,CSDFSPGPANYGYTF
TRBV2,few,TRBJ1-5,NA,TGTGCCAGCAGTGAAGAAGCGCGGATACAGCCCCAGCATTTT,CASSEEARIQPQHF
TRBV20-1,NA,TRBJ1-5,NA,TGCAGTGCTAGAGGCCTACAGGGCCCCTTCAATCAGCCCCAGCATTTT,CSARGLQGPFNQPQHF
TRBV14,many,TRBJ2-3,TRBD2,TGTGCCAGCAGCCCGACTACTAGCGGGGTCACAGATACGCAGTATTTT,CASSPTTSGVTDTQYF
TRBV7-8,many,TRBJ2-1,NA,TGTGCCAGCAGCTTAGACAATGAGCAGTTCTTC,CASSLDNEQFF
TRBV5-5,many,TRBJ2-5,TRBD2,TGTGCCAGCCGGCGGGGGGAGACCCAGTACTTC,CASRRGETQYF
TRBV9,many,TRBJ2-3,TRBD2,TGTGCCAGCAGCGTAGTAGGGGCTCTAGCGGGGGCCTACACAGATACGCAGTATTTT,CASSVVGALAGAYTDTQYF
TRBV7-2,many,TRBJ1-3,NA,TGTGCCAGCAGCGGACAGACGTTCTCTGGAAACACCATATATTTT,CASSGQTFSGNTIYF
TRBV9,many,TRBJ1-6,NA,TGTGCCAGCAGTGGTAACCCTTCATCAGGGGTAGAGTCACCCCTCCACTTT,CASSGNPSSGVESPLHF
TRBV10-3,NA,TRBJ1-4,NA,TGTGCCATCAGTGAGTCAGGGGAAGAGAATGAAAAACTGTTTTTT,CAISESGEENEKLFF
TRBV12-3/TRBV12-4,NA,TRBJ1-6,NA,TGTGCCAGCAGCCAAACGGGCCTGGGCCAGGGAGGTTCACCCCTCCACTTT,CASSQTGLGQGGSPLHF
TRBV28,NA,TRBJ2-7,TRBD1,TGTGCCAGCCCCCCCCCACAGGGGGGCGGCGAGCAGTACTTC,CASPPPQGGGEQYF
TRBV20-1,many,TRBJ2-1,TRBD1,TGCAGTGCAGTACGGATTGGGACAGGGGAAGGGAGTGAGCAGTTCTTC,CSAVRIGTGEGSEQFF
TRBV28,many,TRBJ1-1,NA,TGTGCCAGCAGTCGGGAGAACCTTGAAGCTTTCTTT,CASSRENLEAFF
TRBV7-2,many,TRBJ1-3,NA,TGTGCCAGCAGCCGAGATGGGGTTCACGGAAACACCATATATTTT,CASSRDGVHGNTIYF
TRBV5-1,many,TRBJ2-3,NA,TGCGCCAGCAGCTTGGTTCCGGGGACAGATACGCAGTATTTT,CASSLVPGTDTQYF
TRBV29-1,many,TRBJ2-5,TRBD1,TGCAGCGTTGCTCATTCAGGGGGAGAGACCCAGTACTTC,CSVAHSGGETQYF
TRBV12-3/TRBV12-4,few,TRBJ2-7,NA,TGTGCCAGCAGTTTTACAGGGCTAAAGTCCTACGAGCAGTACTTC,CASSFTGLKSYEQYF
TRBV5-4,NA,TRBJ2-3,NA,TGTGCCAGCAGCTTGTTTAGTGGGGCCGAGGCAGATACGCAGTATTTT,CASSLFSGAEADTQYF
TRBV7-8,many,TRBJ2-3,NA,TGTGCCAGCAGCTCCTGGATTACAGATACGCAGTATTTT,CASSSWITDTQYF
TRBV7-9,many,TRBJ2-1,TRBD1,TGTGCCAGCAGCCCCCGATCGGACAGGACCAACTACAATGAGCAGTTCTTC,CASSPRSDRTNYNEQFF
TRBV5-6,NA,TRBJ2-4,NA,TGTGCCAGCAGCTTGGCGTTTCTAGCCAAAAACATTCAGTACTTC,CASSLAFLAKNIQYF
TRBV6-2/TRBV6-3,many,TRBJ2-7,NA,TGTGCCAGCAGAACAGTCACCTACGAGCAGTACTTC,CASRTVTYEQYF
TRBV19,few,TRBJ2-1,NA,TGTGCCAGTAGCCTAAGGGCCGAGATGAACAATGAGCAGTTCTTC,CASSLRAEMNNEQFF
TRBV30,NA,TRBJ1-4,NA,TGTGCCTGGAGTTGGCGGTTTGATGAAAAACTGTTTTTT,CAWSWRFDEKLFF
TRBV12-3/TRBV12-4,NA,TRBJ1-5,TRBD1,TGTGCCAGCAGTTCCTTGGACAGGGGGAATCAGCCCCAGCATTTT,CASSSLDRGNQPQHF
TRBV18,many,TRBJ2-6,TRBD1,TGTGCCAGCTCACCACCTCGGGGACAGGGGGCCGGGGCCAACGTCCTGACTTTC,CASSPPRGQGAGANVLTF
TRBV5-8,NA,TRBJ2-1,TRBD2,TGTGCCAGCAGCCTTCCGGGGGGGAATGAGCAGTTCTTC,CASSLPGGNEQFF
TRBV28,few,TRBJ1-5,NA,TGTGCCAGCAGTTTAAGCGGGGTTAGCAATCAGCCCCAGCATTTT,CASSLSGVSNQPQHF
TRBV10-3,few,TRBJ1-3,NA,TGTGCCATCAGTGAGTCGACAGGACCTGGAAACACCATATATTTT,CAISESTGPGNTIYF
TRBV2,few,TRBJ1-2,TRBD1,TGTGCCAGCAGTGGTGACAGGGTTTATGGCTACACCTTC,CASSGDRVYGYTF
TRBV5-6,few,TRBJ1-2,NA,TGTGCCAGCAGCTTGGTACAGCTGCGGGGCTACACCTTC,CASSLVQLRGYTF
TRBV4-3,NA,TRBJ2-1,NA,TGCGCCAGCAGCCAAGATTCCCATGAGCAGTTCTTC,CASSQDSHEQFF
TRBV18,NA,TRBJ2-7,NA,TGTGCCAGCTCACCCTATAGAGACTACGAGCAGTACTTC,CASSPYRDYEQYF